This section outlines one T cell receptor beta chain sequence together with its context. Produced via immunoSEQ multiplex PCR; TCRdb's table is partial and in-frame only. The sample contains roughly 39,000 clones, about 90% of which appear only once. In germline, CDR1 is MDHEN, CDR2 SYDVKM. This CDR3 has 17 residues. J was trimmed by 4 bases and V by 8 bases; bases with no gene match: 11. The source of the sample is a study of blood T cell repertoires in COVID-19. This TCR was sampled from a woman in her 70s with acute or convalescent COVID-19. The rearrangement links TRBV28 to TRBJ1-4; 12 bases align to TRBD1. The sample was peripheral blood. CDR3 sequence reads: CASGPGQGALYNEKLFF. CDR3 coding DNA: TGTGCCAGCGGCCCGGGACAGGGGGCTCTATATAATGAAAAACTGTTTTTT.